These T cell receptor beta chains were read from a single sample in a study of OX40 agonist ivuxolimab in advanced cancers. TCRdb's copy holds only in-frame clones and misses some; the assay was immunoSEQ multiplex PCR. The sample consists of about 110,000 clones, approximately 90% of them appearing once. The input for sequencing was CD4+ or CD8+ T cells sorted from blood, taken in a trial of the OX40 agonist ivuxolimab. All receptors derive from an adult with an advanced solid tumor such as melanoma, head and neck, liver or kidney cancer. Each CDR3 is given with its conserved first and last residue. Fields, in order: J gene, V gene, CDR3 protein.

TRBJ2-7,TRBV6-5,CASSALPRPYEQYF
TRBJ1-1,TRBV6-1,CAGGTPMNTEAFF
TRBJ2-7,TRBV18,CASSQGQGNYEQYF
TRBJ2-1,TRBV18,CASSPLFRDNEQFF
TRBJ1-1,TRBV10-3,CAISESEDMNTEAFF
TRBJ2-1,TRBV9,CASSGSSGRWANEQFF
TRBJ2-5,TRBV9,CASSGGSLAGQETQYF
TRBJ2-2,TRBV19,CASSSLPGTGGKGETGELFF
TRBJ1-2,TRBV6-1,CASRTGTYYGYTF
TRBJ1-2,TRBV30,CARNGLYGYTF